Listed below are T cell receptor beta chains from one sample, sequenced in a study of regulatory T cells in long-lasting Graves disease. TCRdb re-analysed the multiplex PCR reads in MiXCR, keeping a single row per CDR3 protein. The table lists about 430,000 distinct CDR3 sequences, about 15% of them singletons. This sample also belongs to another study, concerning T cells in Graves' hyperthyroidism and ophthalmopathy.

The sample was peripheral blood mononuclear cells (PBMCs), taken at new diagnosis, from a patient treated with antithyroid drugs. These receptors were taken from a middle-aged woman with Graves disease. Each CDR3 is given with its conserved first and last residue. Fields, in order: V gene, clone size, J gene, D gene, CDR3 DNA, CDR3 protein. A D gene is named only where the DNA matches it firmly. Not every row has a clone size; where given, it reads once, few, many or a size class.

>TRBV27|many|TRBJ2-7|TRBD2
TGTGCCAGCAGTTCCGGGACTAGCGGGAGGGGAGGAGAGCAGTACTTC
CASSSGTSGRGGEQYF
>TRBV7-9|many|TRBJ2-1|-
TGTGCCAGCAGCCGAGAGGACACCCGATCCTACAATGAGCAGTTCTTC
CASSREDTRSYNEQFF
>TRBV28|many|TRBJ2-3|-
TGTGCCAGCAGTTTAAGAACGAGCACAGATACGCAGTATTTT
CASSLRTSTDTQYF
>TRBV20-1|few|TRBJ1-4|-
TGCAGTGCTAGAGATCCCCGACAGGCGATCCTCAGGGAAAAACTGTTTTTT
CSARDPRQAILREKLFF
>TRBV2|many|TRBJ2-5|-
TGTGCCAGCATTGGGTACTCATCAACCCGAAGATATAAGAAAGAGACCCAGTACTTC
CASIGYSSTRRYKKETQYF
>TRBV9|many|TRBJ1-1|-
TGTGCCAGCAGCCCAAGAGGGACCATGAACACTGAAGCTTTCTTT
CASSPRGTMNTEAFF
>TRBV6-2/TRBV6-3|few|TRBJ1-1|-
TGTGCCAGCAGTTGGCACTTGGCGGGGTCTCTGAACACTGAAGCTTTCTTT
CASSWHLAGSLNTEAFF
>TRBV30|many|TRBJ2-3|-
TGTGCCTGGAGTGTTGGGTCCGGGACGGCAGATACGCAGTATTTT
CAWSVGSGTADTQYF
>TRBV2|many|TRBJ2-6|-
TGTGCCAGCAGAAGTTACTCTGGGGCCAACGTCCTGACTTTC
CASRSYSGANVLTF
>TRBV27|many|TRBJ2-1|-
TGTGCCAGCAGTCACCGGGAACACAATGAGCAGTTCTTC
CASSHREHNEQFF
>TRBV7-9|few|TRBJ2-1|TRBD2
TGTGCCAGCAGCTTGGGGGGGACTAGCGGGAAGGATGAGCAGTTCTTC
CASSLGGTSGKDEQFF
>TRBV28|many|TRBJ2-7|-
TGTGCCAGCAGTTTAGGCTCGCAGGGAGCCTACGAGCAGTACTTC
CASSLGSQGAYEQYF
>TRBV20-1|-|TRBJ2-1|-
TGCAGTGGTTTGGGAGGTTACAATGAGCAGTTCTTC
CSGLGGYNEQFF
>TRBV19|many|TRBJ2-2|-
TGTGCCAGTAGTACCAAACAGGGTTGGGGGACCTTAAACACCGGGGAGCTGTTTTTT
CASSTKQGWGTLNTGELFF
>TRBV2|-|TRBJ1-1|TRBD1
TGTGCCAGCAGTGACCGTTTGGACAGGGAAGCTTTCTTT
CASSDRLDREAFF